This T cell receptor beta chain was identified during a study of T cell repertoires in cytomegalovirus infection. Overall study context: Recently described HLA-C-restricted plus well-studied HLA-B-restricted CMV epitopes were used.

Germline loops: CDR1 SGHRS, CDR2 YFSETQ. CDR3 length equals 14 residues. Trimming left V 7 bases short and J 1 base short, with 14 bases between. Details on this clonotype: Its target is not known.

Study findings and constraints: CMV-specific HLA-C-restricted TCR beta clonotypes dominated the ex vivo response.

From the reads, TCRdb called clonotypes with MiXCR, one entry per CDR3 protein. Of roughly 700,000 distinct CDR3 sequences listed, around 31% are singletons. This specimen was cultured PBMCs, taken from culture after CMV antigen stimulation. This TCR was sampled from a human donor in good health (CMV status not recorded). Some clones in this sample may be carry-over from other donors' samples. V and J are TRBV5-1 and TRBJ1-1, with no clear D. CDR3 residues: CASRAALGNTEAFF. The CDR3, as DNA: TGCGCCAGCCGCGCGGCCCTGGGGAACACTGAAGCTTTCTTT. The full variable domain, in which reference TRBV5-1 and TRBJ1-1 provide the parts outside the CDR3, is KAGVTQTPRYLIKTRGQQVTLSCSPISGHRSVSWYQQTPGQGLQFLFEYFSETQRNKGNFPGRFSGRQFSNSRSEMNVSTLELGDSALYLCASRAALGNTEAFFGQGTRLTVV.